This T cell receptor (beta chain) emerged from a study of radiotherapy plus CTLA-4 blockade in lung cancer (dated by TCRdb to 2016 to 2018). Background for the entire study: Objective responses occurred in approximately 17% of enrolled patients, and 31% achieved disease control. What the research found in general, with its limitations: The strongest predictors of response, as reported, were early dynamic changes in blood T cell clones along with a rise in serum interferon-beta after radiation. After treatment with radiotherapy and ipilimumab, TCR clones that came from tumors expanded in the peripheral blood.

In this study, focal radiation therapy paired with CTLA-4 blockade (ipilimumab) was tested in patients who had chemo-refractory metastatic non-small-cell lung cancer. The method was the immunoSEQ multiplex PCR assay. TCRdb stores this immuneACCESS table with in-frame sequences only. Part of the clones is absent; in the studies checked, under half of the shortfall reflects unresolved V genes, and no reason is known for the rest. The sample contains 30,000 to 35,000 clones, approximately 75% of them found a single time. Roughly 25% of the sample goes to the ten largest clones. On this clone: The target of this receptor is not known. No much larger clone is present one base from it, and per-base qualities are unavailable.

The CDR3 measures 18 amino acids from cysteine to phenylalanine. The CDR3 DNA has 54 bases and is translated from base 1. CDR1 and CDR2 (SGHTA, FQGNSA) derive from the germline V gene. V and J lose 0 bases and 3 bases, and a span of 15 bases separates them. The rearranged segments are TRBV7-2 and TRBJ1-6, and TRBD1 may be the D gene, going by 5 matching bases. The source was peripheral blood, collected from a patient treated with radiotherapy plus ipilimumab. The source is a human donor with non-small cell lung cancer that progressed on radiotherapy plus ipilimumab. The CDR3 protein sequence reads: CASSLARSGLGYNSPLHF. The nucleotides are TGTGCCAGCAGCTTAGCGCGGTCGGGACTTGGCTATAATTCACCCCTCCACTTT. With the rest looked up from the reference TRBV7-2 and TRBJ1-6 genes rather than sequenced, the full variable domain is GAGVSQSPSNKVTEKGKDVELRCDPISGHTALYWYRQSLGQGLEFLIYFQGNSAPDKSGLPSDRFSAERTGGSVSTLTIQRTQQEDSAVYLCASSLARSGLGYNSPLHFGNGTRLTVT.